The source of this T cell receptor (beta chain) is a study of the immune and genomic landscape of osteosarcoma. Study at large: The cohort was enriched for poor-risk osteosarcoma.

Primary, local recurrence and metastasis osteosarcoma tumors were taken after treatment from poor-prognosis patients. A remark on this clone: The antigen is undetermined.

Study-level findings and limits: Four or five cases had a single hyperexpanded clone dominating the repertoire, all with fewer than 100 T-cell clonotypes. Reference clonality came from outside normal skin and healthy blood, not matched tissue.

The method was immunoSEQ multiplex PCR; TCRdb's version includes in-frame clones alone and lacks a portion of them. Altogether 10,000 to 12,000 clones are present, under 75% being singletons, with the ten largest covering around 18%. Germline values: CDR1 SGHVS, CDR2 FNYEAQ. The CDR3 has 14 residues. Trimming shortened V by 1 base and J by 1 base, and 6 bases separated the two germline ends. The origin of this receptor is a human donor with osteosarcoma. The material sequenced was osteosarcoma tumor tissue from the lung. The rearrangement uses TRBV7-6 and TRBJ2-3; D not certain. This CDR3 reads CASSLGLGTDTQYF. The CDR3 nucleotides read TGTGCCAGCAGCTTAGGGCTGGGCACAGATACGCAGTATTTT. Full variable domain (outside the CDR3, taken from reference TRBV7-6 and TRBJ2-3): GAGVSQSPRYKVTKRGQDVALRCDPISGHVSLYWYRQALGQGPEFLTYFNYEAQQDKSGLPNDRFSAERPEGSISTLTIQRTEQRDSAMYRCASSLGLGTDTQYFGPGTRLTVL.